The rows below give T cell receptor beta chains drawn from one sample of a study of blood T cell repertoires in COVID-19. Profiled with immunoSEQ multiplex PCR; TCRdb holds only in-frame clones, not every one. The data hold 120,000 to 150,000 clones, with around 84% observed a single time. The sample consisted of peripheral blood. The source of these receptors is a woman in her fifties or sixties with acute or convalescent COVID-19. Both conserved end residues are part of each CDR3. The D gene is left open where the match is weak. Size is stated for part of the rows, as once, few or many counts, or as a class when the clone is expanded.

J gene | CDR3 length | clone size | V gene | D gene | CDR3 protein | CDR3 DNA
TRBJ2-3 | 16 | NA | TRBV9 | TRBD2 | CASSVTSGGAADTQYF | TGTGCCAGCAGCGTTACTAGCGGGGGGGCCGCAGATACGCAGTATTTT
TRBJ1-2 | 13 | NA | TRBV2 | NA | CASSESVSRGYTF | TGTGCCAGCAGTGAGAGTGTATCGCGGGGCTACACCTTC
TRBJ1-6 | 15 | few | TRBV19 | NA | CASSELRVENSPLHF | TGTGCCAGTAGTGAACTCAGGGTTGAAAATTCACCCCTCCACTTT
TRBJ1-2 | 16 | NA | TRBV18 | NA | CASSPAEGRKDYGYTF | TGTGCCAGCTCACCAGCGGAGGGGAGGAAGGACTATGGCTACACCTTC
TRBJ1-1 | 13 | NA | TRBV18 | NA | CASSPLSDSEAFF | TGTGCCAGCTCACCACTTAGTGATTCTGAAGCTTTCTTT
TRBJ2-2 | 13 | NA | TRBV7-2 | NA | CASSPGVGGELFF | TGTGCCAGCAGCCCAGGGGTAGGCGGGGAGCTGTTTTTT
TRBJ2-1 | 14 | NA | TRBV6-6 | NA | CASSYLDGYNEQFF | TGTGCCAGCAGTTACCTTGACGGGTACAATGAGCAGTTCTTC
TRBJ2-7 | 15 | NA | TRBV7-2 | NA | CASSLQASYLYEQYF | TGTGCCAGCAGCTTACAAGCGTCCTATCTCTACGAGCAGTACTTC
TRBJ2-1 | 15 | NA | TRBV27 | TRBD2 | CASSSPSGGVDEQFF | TGTGCCAGCAGTTCCCCTAGCGGGGGGGTTGATGAGCAGTTCTTC
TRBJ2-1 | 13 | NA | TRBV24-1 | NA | CATSDEGLREQFF | TGTGCCACCAGTGATGAGGGACTCCGTGAGCAGTTCTTC
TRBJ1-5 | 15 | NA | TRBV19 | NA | CASSSLANSNQPQHF | TGTGCCAGTAGTTCCCTAGCCAATAGCAATCAGCCCCAGCATTTT
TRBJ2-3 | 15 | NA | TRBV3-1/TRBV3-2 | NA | CASSQDTLKGNTQYF | TGTGCCAGCAGCCAAGATACATTAAAGGGGAATACGCAGTATTTT
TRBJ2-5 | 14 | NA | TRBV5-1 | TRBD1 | CASAGGTGGETQYF | TGCGCCAGCGCGGGCGGGACAGGGGGAGAGACCCAGTACTTC
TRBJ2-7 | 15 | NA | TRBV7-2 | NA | CASSYQGVVSSEQYF | TGTGCCAGCAGCTACCAAGGGGTCGTCTCCAGCGAGCAGTACTTC
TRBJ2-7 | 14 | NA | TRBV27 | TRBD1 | CASSQTGRAYEQYF | TGTGCCAGCAGTCAGACAGGGAGAGCCTACGAGCAGTACTTC
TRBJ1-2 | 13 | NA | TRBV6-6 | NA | CASSYSVEGGYTF | TGTGCCAGCAGTTACTCGGTGGAGGGCGGCTACACCTTC
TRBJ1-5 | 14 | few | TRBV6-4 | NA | CASSEGDGGGPQHF | TGTGCCAGCAGTGAGGGCGACGGCGGGGGGCCCCAGCATTTT
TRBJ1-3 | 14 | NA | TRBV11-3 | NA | CASSLTGSGNTIYF | TGTGCCAGCAGCTTGACAGGTTCTGGAAACACCATATATTTT
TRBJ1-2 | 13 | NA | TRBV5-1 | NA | CASSAAANYGYTF | TGCGCCAGCAGCGCGGCGGCTAACTATGGCTACACCTTC
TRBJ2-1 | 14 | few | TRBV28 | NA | CASSLVGQGGLQFF | TGTGCCAGCAGTTTAGTGGGGCAGGGGGGATTGCAGTTCTTC
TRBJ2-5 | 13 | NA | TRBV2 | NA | CASSGGSGETQYF | TGTGCCAGCTCAGGGGGGTCGGGGGAGACCCAGTACTTC
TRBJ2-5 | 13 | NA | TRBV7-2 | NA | CASSLGRQETQYF | TGTGCCAGCAGCTTAGGCCGGCAAGAGACCCAGTACTTC
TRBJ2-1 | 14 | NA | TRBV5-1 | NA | CASSLDRQYNEQFF | TGCGCCAGCAGCTTGGACAGGCAATACAATGAGCAGTTCTTC